Listed below are T cell receptor beta chains from one sample, sequenced in a study of human T cells and chemical hapten exposure. TCRdb recomputed calls from the RACE reads with MiXCR, one row per CDR3 protein. The table shows a few hundred thousand distinct CDR3 sequences, with just under 6.5% occurring only once. The sample was whole blood, taken in connection with sensitization to the hapten diphenylcyclopropenone (DPC). The source of these receptors is a woman younger than 30 with alopecia areata. Some clones in this sample may be carry-over from other donors' samples. The CDR3 runs from the conserved cysteine through the conserved F or W. D genes are given only for firm matches. The size field is filled for only some rows; it gives once, few, many or a size class.

CDR3nt | CDR3aa | len | abundance | j_gene | d_gene | v_gene
TGTGCCAGCATGGGACTAGCGGGGGGCAGGACCCAGTACTTC | CASMGLAGGRTQYF | 14 | NA | TRBJ2-5 | TRBD2 | TRBV12-3/TRBV12-4
TGCAGCGTTGAAGATCCGCGGACAGATACGCAGTATTTT | CSVEDPRTDTQYF | 13 | few | TRBJ2-3 | NA | TRBV29-1
TGTGCCAGCAGCTTATTCCTTGAAGCTTTCTTT | CASSLFLEAFF | 11 | many | TRBJ1-1 | NA | TRBV5-6
TGCGCCAGCAGGAGGACAGAAGTTAACTATGGCTACACCTTC | CASRRTEVNYGYTF | 14 | NA | TRBJ1-2 | NA | TRBV5-1
TGTGCCAGCAGCCCGCGACAGTCGAACACTGAAGCTTTCTTT | CASSPRQSNTEAFF | 14 | few | TRBJ1-1 | NA | TRBV7-8
TGTGCCAGCAGCCCTGACAGTGCCTACGAGCAGTACTTC | CASSPDSAYEQYF | 13 | many | TRBJ2-7 | NA | TRBV6-5
TGCAGTGCTTACTCCGGGACTAGCGGGGCGGATACGCAGTATTTT | CSAYSGTSGADTQYF | 15 | few | TRBJ2-3 | TRBD2 | TRBV20-1
TGCAGTGCTAGAGATGGGTCAGGGACGGGAAACACCATATATTTT | CSARDGSGTGNTIYF | 15 | few | TRBJ1-3 | NA | TRBV20-1
TGTGCCAGCAGTGGGGACACCGCCCGCTACGAGCAGTACTTC | CASSGDTARYEQYF | 14 | NA | TRBJ2-7 | NA | TRBV27
TGTGCCAGCAGTTTCACACGGCGGGGGGCCTACAATGAGCAGTTCTTC | CASSFTRRGAYNEQFF | 16 | few | TRBJ2-1 | TRBD2 | TRBV28
TGTGCCAGCAGCGTAGTACAGGACCTCTCCTACAATGAGCAGTTCTTC | CASSVVQDLSYNEQFF | 16 | few | TRBJ2-1 | NA | TRBV9
TGTGCCAGCAGCGTCCTAGGTACCCTGTATAATTCACCCCTCCACTTT | CASSVLGTLYNSPLHF | 16 | many | TRBJ1-6 | NA | TRBV9
TGTGCCACCAGTGCTCAACAGGGCCAGACCCAGTACTTC | CATSAQQGQTQYF | 13 | few | TRBJ2-5 | NA | TRBV24-1
TGTGCCTCCCCTCATAACGGACAGGGGGCGAAAGGCAATCAGCCCCAGCATTTT | CASPHNGQGAKGNQPQHF | 18 | many | TRBJ1-5 | TRBD1 | TRBV7-9
TGTGCCAGCAGCTTAACCCTCAGCTCTGGAAACACCATATATTTT | CASSLTLSSGNTIYF | 15 | many | TRBJ1-3 | NA | TRBV5-6
TGTGCCAGCAGCTTAAGCGGGGGCGACGCAGATACGCAGTATTTT | CASSLSGGDADTQYF | 15 | NA | TRBJ2-3 | TRBD2 | TRBV11-2
TGTGCCAGCAGCCCGTGGACAGCTCCTAACTATGGCTACACCTTC | CASSPWTAPNYGYTF | 15 | many | TRBJ1-2 | NA | TRBV7-2
TGCAGTGCGAAGGTAAGGGGGCAGAGTCCTGAAGCTTTCTTT | CSAKVRGQSPEAFF | 14 | few | TRBJ1-1 | TRBD1 | TRBV20-1
TGTGCCAGCAGTTTTTTCGGGAGGGGTAGCACTGAAGCTTTCTTT | CASSFFGRGSTEAFF | 15 | few | TRBJ1-1 | NA | TRBV12-3/TRBV12-4
TGTGCCAGCAGCCACCGCTCGGGGGGGGAGACCCAGTACTTC | CASSHRSGGETQYF | 14 | once | TRBJ2-5 | TRBD2 | TRBV14
TGTGCCACCAGCAGAGATTCGGGTCGGCCCCAGCATTTT | CATSRDSGRPQHF | 13 | few | TRBJ1-5 | NA | TRBV15
TGCGCCAGCAGCCAAGGCCCTACAGGGGGTCAAGAGACCCAGTACTTC | CASSQGPTGGQETQYF | 16 | many | TRBJ2-5 | TRBD1 | TRBV4-3
TGCGCCAGCAGCCCAGGGTCCGCGAACACCGGGGAGCTGTTTTTT | CASSPGSANTGELFF | 15 | many | TRBJ2-2 | NA | TRBV5-1
TGTGCCAGCATTCCAATCGGGGGTTCACCCCTCCACTTT | CASIPIGGSPLHF | 13 | few | TRBJ1-6 | NA | TRBV2
TGTGCCAGCAGCCACACGGCAGATACGCAGTATTTT | CASSHTADTQYF | 12 | few | TRBJ2-3 | NA | TRBV13
TGTGCCAGCAGCCCCTCCGGACTGGAGGGGCTAGAGACCCAGTACTTC | CASSPSGLEGLETQYF | 16 | NA | TRBJ2-5 | NA | TRBV28
TGTGCCAGCAGCTTAGAGAGGCCGGCTTACCAGTTCTTC | CASSLERPAYQFF | 13 | few | TRBJ2-1 | NA | TRBV7-2
TGCGCCAGCAGCCAAGATTGGGGGGGGGCCGGCACAGATACGCAGTATTTT | CASSQDWGGAGTDTQYF | 17 | once | TRBJ2-3 | NA | TRBV4-3
TGTGCCAGCACCCAATTTGGGATTCGGGGAACTGAAGCTTTCTTT | CASTQFGIRGTEAFF | 15 | many | TRBJ1-1 | NA | TRBV6-2/TRBV6-3
TGTGCCAGCAGCGTAGCGGAGGGGGAGTACCAAGAGACCCAGTACTTC | CASSVAEGEYQETQYF | 16 | few | TRBJ2-5 | NA | TRBV9
TGTGCCAGCATGCTGGTTGTAAGCACTGAAGCTTTCTTT | CASMLVVSTEAFF | 13 | many | TRBJ1-1 | NA | TRBV6-1
TGTGCCAGTCGGGGTGGGGACAGGCAGGGCTACACCTTC | CASRGGDRQGYTF | 13 | many | TRBJ1-2 | TRBD1 | TRBV28
TGTGCCAGCGGGCACCCGAACTATGGCTACACCTTC | CASGHPNYGYTF | 12 | many | TRBJ1-2 | NA | TRBV6-6
TGCAGTGCTAGAGGAAGCAATCAGCCCCAGCATTTT | CSARGSNQPQHF | 12 | many | TRBJ1-5 | NA | TRBV20-1
TGTGCCAGCAGCCCTAGGGGACAGGGAGGAGCTTTCTTT | CASSPRGQGGAFF | 13 | many | TRBJ1-1 | TRBD1 | TRBV7-6
TGTGCCAGCAGTCGTCAGGCTGCCACAGATACGCAGTATTTT | CASSRQAATDTQYF | 14 | many | TRBJ2-3 | NA | TRBV12-3/TRBV12-4
TGTGCCAGCAGCCCCCGCCGGGAGGGCGGGGGGAACACCGGGGAGCCGTTTTTT | CASSPRREGGGNTGEPFF | 18 | NA | TRBJ2-2 | TRBD2 | TRBV7-6